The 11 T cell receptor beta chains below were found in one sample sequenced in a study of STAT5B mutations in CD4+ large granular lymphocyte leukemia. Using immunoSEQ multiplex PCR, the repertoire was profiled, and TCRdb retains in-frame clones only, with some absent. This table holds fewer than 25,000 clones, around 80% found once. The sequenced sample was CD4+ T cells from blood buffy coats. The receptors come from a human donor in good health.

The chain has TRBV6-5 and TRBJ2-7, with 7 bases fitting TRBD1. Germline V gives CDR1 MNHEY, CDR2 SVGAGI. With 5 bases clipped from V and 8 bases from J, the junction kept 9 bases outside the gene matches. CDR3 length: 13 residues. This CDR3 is CASSPADRYKQYF. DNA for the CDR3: TGTGCCAGCAGTCCCGCGGACAGGTACAAGCAGTACTTC.

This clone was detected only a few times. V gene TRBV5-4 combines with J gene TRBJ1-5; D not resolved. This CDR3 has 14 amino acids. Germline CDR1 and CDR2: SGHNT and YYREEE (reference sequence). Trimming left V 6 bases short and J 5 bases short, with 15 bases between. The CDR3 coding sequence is TGTGCCAGCACCCCCAAACCGGGAGATCAGCCCCAGCATTTT. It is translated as CASTPKPGDQPQHF.

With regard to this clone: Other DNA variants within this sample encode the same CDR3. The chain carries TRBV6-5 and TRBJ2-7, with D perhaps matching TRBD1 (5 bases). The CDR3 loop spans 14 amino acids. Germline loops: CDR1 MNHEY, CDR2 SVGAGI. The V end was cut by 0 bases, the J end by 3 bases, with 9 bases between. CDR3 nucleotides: TGTGCCAGCAGTTACTCTTGGCAGGGCTACGAGCAGTACTTC. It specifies CASSYSWQGYEQYF.

The DNA of the CDR3 is TGTGCCAGCAAAGGGGCGGAAAAACTGTTTTTT. This sequence encodes CASKGAEKLFF. This sequence joins TRBV2 and TRBJ1-4; tentative D call: TRBD1 (5 bases). V was pared by 7 bases and J by 8 bases, with 8 bases between. The CDR3 is 11 amino acids. Per the germline V gene, CDR1 is SNHLY and CDR2 is FYNNEI.

CDR3 sequence reads: CASSVRGAQETQYF. The CDR3 DNA reads TGTGCCAGCAGCGTTCGGGGGGCCCAAGAGACCCAGTACTTC. V and J are TRBV7-2 and TRBJ2-5, with D possibly TRBD2 on 7 matching bases. The CDR3 has 14 amino acids. CDR1 SGHTA and CDR2 FQGNSA come from the germline V gene. V dropped 5 bases and J dropped 1 base, with 11 bases sitting between them.

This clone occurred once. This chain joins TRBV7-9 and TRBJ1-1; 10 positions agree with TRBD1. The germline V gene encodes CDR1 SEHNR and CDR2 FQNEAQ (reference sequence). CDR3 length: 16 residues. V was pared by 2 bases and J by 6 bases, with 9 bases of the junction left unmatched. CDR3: CASSLSDRGRPAEAFF. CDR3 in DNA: TGTGCCAGCAGCTTATCAGACAGGGGGCGCCCCGCTGAAGCTTTCTTT.

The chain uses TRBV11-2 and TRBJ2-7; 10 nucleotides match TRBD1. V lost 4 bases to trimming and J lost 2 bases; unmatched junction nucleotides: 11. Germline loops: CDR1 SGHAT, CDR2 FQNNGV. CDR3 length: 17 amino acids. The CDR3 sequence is CASSSLRWTGGTYEQYF. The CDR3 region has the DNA TGTGCCAGCAGCTCTCTCCGATGGACAGGGGGGACCTACGAGCAGTACTTC. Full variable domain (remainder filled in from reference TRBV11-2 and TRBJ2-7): EAGVAQSPRYKIIEKRQSVAFWCNPISGHATLYWYQQILGQGPKLLIQFQNNGVVDDSQLPKDRFSAERLKGVDSTLKIQPAKLEDSAVYLCASSSLRWTGGTYEQYFGPGTRLTVT.

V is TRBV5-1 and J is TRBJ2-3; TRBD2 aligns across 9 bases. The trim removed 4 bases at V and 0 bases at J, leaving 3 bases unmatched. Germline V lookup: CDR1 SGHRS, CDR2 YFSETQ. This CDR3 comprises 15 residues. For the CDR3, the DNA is TGCGCCAGCAGCGCAACTAGCGGGAGCACAGATACGCAGTATTTT. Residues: CASSATSGSTDTQYF.

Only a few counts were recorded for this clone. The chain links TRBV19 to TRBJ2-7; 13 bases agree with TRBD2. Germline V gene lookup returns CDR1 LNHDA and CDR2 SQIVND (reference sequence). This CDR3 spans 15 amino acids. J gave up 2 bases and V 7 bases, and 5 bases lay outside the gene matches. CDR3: CASTPGLAGPYEQYF. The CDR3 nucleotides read TGTGCCAGTACCCCGGGACTAGCGGGGCCCTACGAGCAGTACTTC.

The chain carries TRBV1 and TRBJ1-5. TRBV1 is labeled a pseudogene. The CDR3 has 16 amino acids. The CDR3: CTSRLSRGDSNQPQHF. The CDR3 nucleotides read TGCACCAGCAGACTCAGCCGAGGGGATAGCAATCAGCCCCAGCATTTT.

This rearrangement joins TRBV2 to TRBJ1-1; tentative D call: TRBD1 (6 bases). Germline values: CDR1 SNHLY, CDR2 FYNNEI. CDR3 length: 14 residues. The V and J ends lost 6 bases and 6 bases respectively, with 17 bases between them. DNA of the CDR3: TGTGCCAGCAGAGACCAGGGGATTTCGTCTGAAGCTTTCTTT. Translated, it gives CASRDQGISSEAFF.